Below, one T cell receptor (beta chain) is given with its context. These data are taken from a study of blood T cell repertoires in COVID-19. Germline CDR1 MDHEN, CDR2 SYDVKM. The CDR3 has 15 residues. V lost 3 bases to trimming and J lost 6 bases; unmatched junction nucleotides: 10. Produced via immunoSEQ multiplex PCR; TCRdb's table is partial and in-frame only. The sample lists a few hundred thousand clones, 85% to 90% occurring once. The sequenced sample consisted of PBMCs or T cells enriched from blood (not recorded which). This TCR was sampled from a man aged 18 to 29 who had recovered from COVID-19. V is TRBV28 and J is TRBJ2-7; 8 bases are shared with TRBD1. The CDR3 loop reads CASSFHFAGGGEQYF. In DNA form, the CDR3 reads TGTGCCAGCAGTTTTCATTTCGCAGGGGGCGGCGAGCAGTACTTC.